What follows are 26 T cell receptor beta chains derived from one specimen sequenced in a study of T-cell reconstitution after alpha-beta-depleted transplantation in children. TCRbeta library construction was performed incorporating unique molecular identifiers. From the PCR reads, TCRdb called clonotypes with MiXCR, one entry per CDR3 protein. The data hold about 980,000 distinct CDR3 sequences, with about 29% observed a single time. Sequencing used PBMCs, mostly from graft donor cells, obtained 360 days after TCRalphabeta/CD19-depleted stem cell transplant. The source of these receptors is a boy under three years old who had a stem cell transplant for SCID, so the T cells may come from the graft donor.

This clonotype was detected a few times. This CDR3 reads CASSLGGTKSYEQYF. Written as DNA, the CDR3 is TGCGCCAGCAGCTTGGGTGGGACAAAAAGCTACGAGCAGTACTTC. The chain uses TRBV5-1 and TRBJ2-7; possibly TRBD1 for D (6 bases). The germline V and J ends were trimmed by 0 bases and 3 bases, with 13 bases remaining between them. From germline, CDR1 is SGHRS and CDR2 YFSETQ. The CDR3 consists of 15 residues.

This clonotype was seen a few times. The chain joins TRBV24-1 to TRBJ2-1, with 10 bases that match TRBD2. CDR1 and CDR2 (germline): KGHDR, SFDVKD. CDR3 size: 16 residues. The trim removed 3 bases at V and 2 bases at J, leaving 3 bases unmatched. The CDR3 protein is CATSDPLAGAYNEQFF. Written as DNA, the CDR3 is TGTGCCACCAGTGATCCTCTAGCGGGGGCCTACAATGAGCAGTTCTTC.

In its sample, this clonotype was seen a few times. CDR3 region: CASSSGTGREFF. In nucleotides, the CDR3 is TGTGCCAGCAGCTCCGGGACAGGGAGAGAGTTCTTC. The chain recombines TRBV3-1 with TRBJ2-1, with 9 bases fitting TRBD1. This CDR3 is built from 12 residues. V shed 5 bases and J 14 bases; nucleotides not matched to a gene: 7. Per germline, CDR1 LGHDT and CDR2 YNNKEL (reference sequence).

This clonotype came up a few times. The chain joins TRBV7-2 to TRBJ2-1; D not certain. Germline assignment: CDR1 SGHTA and CDR2 FQGNSA. The CDR3 extends over 15 amino acids. The V end lost 4 bases, the J end lost 0 bases, and 10 bases lay between the germline ends. In DNA form, the CDR3 reads TGTGCCAGCAGCTCGACACAAAGCTCCTACAATGAGCAGTTCTTC. It specifies CASSSTQSSYNEQFF.

The V gene is TRBV12-3 or TRBV12-4, the J gene TRBJ1-4, with 11 bases fitting TRBD1. V shed 6 bases and J 2 bases; nucleotides not matched to a gene: 5. The CDR3 length is 16 residues. This chain's CDR3 is CASSGQGALTNEKLFF. CDR3 DNA: TGTGCCAGCAGCGGACAGGGGGCTCTCACTAATGAAAAACTGTTTTTT.

This chain joins TRBV3-1 and TRBJ2-5; D not resolved. The CDR3 consists of 13 residues. Germline V gene lookup returns CDR1 LGHDT and CDR2 YNNKEL (reference sequence). Deletions cut 1 base from V and 2 bases from J, with 5 bases between. CDR3 region: CASSQVGQETQYF. The CDR3 DNA is TGTGCCAGCAGCCAAGTAGGGCAAGAGACCCAGTACTTC.

The chain has TRBV6-1 and TRBJ2-7; D gene unclear. This CDR3 contains 15 residues. CDR1 and CDR2 from the germline V gene are MNHNS and SASEGT. The germline V and J ends were trimmed by 8 bases and 0 bases, with 17 bases remaining between them. CDR3 protein: CASQKDGAYSYEQYF. The DNA of the CDR3 is TGTGCCAGCCAAAAGGACGGAGCTTACTCCTACGAGCAGTACTTC.

This clonotype was counted between two and nine times. V and J are TRBV29-1 and TRBJ1-1, with D possibly TRBD1 on 6 matching bases. The CDR3 length is 13 residues. Germline-derived CDR1 and CDR2 are SQVTM and ANQGSEA. Trimming pared 7 bases from V and 4 bases from J, leaving 16 bases between. The chain's CDR3 is CSAPGVKGTEAFF. Written as DNA, the CDR3 is TGCAGCGCTCCAGGGGTCAAGGGCACTGAAGCTTTCTTT.

The rearrangement links TRBV5-1 to TRBJ1-4; D ambiguous. This CDR3 has 14 amino acids. Looked up from germline, CDR1 is SGHRS and CDR2 is YFSETQ. The V gene lost 0 bases and the J gene lost 8 bases, with 11 bases spanning the gap. CDR3 nucleotide sequence: TGCGCCAGCAGCTTGGGAGAGGAGGGCGAAAAACTGTTTTTT. Protein: CASSLGEEGEKLFF.

This clonotype has at least ten counts. The chain employs TRBV28 and TRBJ2-1, with 9 bases aligning to TRBD2. CDR1 and CDR2 (germline): MDHEN, SYDVKM. The V segment lost 5 bases and the J segment 2 bases; nucleotides outside the gene matches: 1. There are 14 residues in the CDR3. In DNA form, the CDR3 reads TGTGCCAGCAGTCGCGGGGGGGCCTACAATGAGCAGTTCTTC. Its protein product is CASSRGGAYNEQFF.

The genes are TRBV27 and TRBJ1-2; D gene uncertain. The CDR3 extends over 15 amino acids. V was cut by 1 base and J by 5 bases, with 14 bases left in between. The V gene's germline CDR1 is MNHEY and CDR2 SMNVEV (reference sequence). The CDR3 here is CASSLWAHPVYGYTF. DNA for the CDR3: TGTGCCAGCAGTTTATGGGCACACCCAGTATATGGCTACACCTTC.

This clonotype has a handful of counts. The genes are TRBV7-8 and TRBJ2-3; tentatively, D is TRBD2 (6 bases). V was pared by 1 base and J by 4 bases, with 18 bases between. The CDR3 runs 17 residues. Germline V lookup: CDR1 SGHVS, CDR2 FQNEAQ. The CDR3 loop is CASSLGSAGPLADTQYF. The CDR3 bases are TGTGCCAGCAGCTTAGGGTCGGCGGGGCCCCTTGCAGATACGCAGTATTTT.

The chain carries TRBV7-3 and TRBJ2-1, with 10 positions matching TRBD2. The germline gives CDR1 SGHTA, CDR2 FQGTGA. With 5 bases clipped from V and 4 bases from J, the junction kept 5 bases outside the gene matches. The CDR3 is made up of 15 amino acids. The CDR3 loop is CASSPWTSGYNEQFF. The CDR3 DNA reads as TGTGCCAGCAGCCCATGGACTAGCGGTTACAATGAGCAGTTCTTC. The variable domain in full, completed from reference TRBV7-3 and TRBJ2-1, reads GAGVSQTPSNKVTEKGKYVELRCDPISGHTALYWYRQSLGQGPEFLIYFQGTGAADDSGLPNDRFFAVRPEGSVSTLKIQRTERGDSAVYLCASSPWTSGYNEQFFGPGTRLTVL.

The chain employs TRBV7-3 and TRBJ2-3, with TRBD2 matching over 10 bases. This CDR3 is built from 16 residues. V dropped 5 bases and J dropped 2; count of bases not matched to a gene: 7. Per the germline V gene, CDR1 is SGHTA and CDR2 is FQGTGA. The CDR3 DNA reads as TGTGCCAGCAGCGGTCCCCTAGCGGGGGTCACAGATACGCAGTATTTT. This codes for CASSGPLAGVTDTQYF.

The chain couples TRBV29-1 to TRBJ2-3; D is perhaps TRBD2 (5 bases). The CDR3 length is 16 residues. Per the germline V gene, CDR1 is SQVTM and CDR2 is ANQGSEA. The V and J ends lost 0 bases and 3 bases respectively, with 16 bases between them. This chain's CDR3 is CSVEDGGGVKTDTQYF. CDR3 in DNA: TGCAGCGTTGAAGATGGCGGAGGCGTAAAAACAGATACGCAGTATTTT.

The V call is TRBV6-2 or TRBV6-3, the J call TRBJ2-7; no definite D call. The V gene's germline CDR1 is MNHEY and CDR2 SVGEGT. V gave up 0 bases and J gave up 4 bases, with 13 bases separating them. The CDR3 has 15 residues. DNA for the CDR3: TGTGCCAGCAGTTACTCTGCGAAGGGCCAGTACGAGCAGTACTTC. Translating it yields CASSYSAKGQYEQYF.

There are a few counts of this clonotype. The rearrangement links TRBV20-1 to TRBJ1-3; D may be TRBD1 (6 bases). Germline lookup yields CDR1 DFQATT and CDR2 SNEGSKA (reference sequence). There are 12 residues in the CDR3. The CDR3 spells CSSRGAGNTIYF. The DNA for the CDR3 is TGCAGCTCCAGGGGCGCGGGAAACACCATATATTTT.

Only one count was recorded for this clonotype. V gene TRBV19 combines with J gene TRBJ2-4, with D possibly TRBD2 on 6 matching bases. V lost 6 bases to trimming and J lost 8 bases, with 20 bases between them. The length of the CDR3 is 15 residues. Germline V CDR1 and CDR2: LNHDA, SQIVND (reference sequence). CDR3 in amino acids: CASSHRDWGIDIQYF. CDR3 DNA: TGTGCCAGTAGCCATCGGGACTGGGGGATAGACATTCAGTACTTC.

V is TRBV4-3 and J is TRBJ1-1, with TRBD1 as a possible D gene (5 bases). The germline V and J ends were trimmed by 0 bases and 8 bases, with 13 bases remaining between them. This CDR3 spans 14 amino acids. In germline, CDR1 is LGHNA, CDR2 YSLEER. The CDR3 protein is CASSQEGVGSEAFF. The CDR3 bases are TGCGCCAGCAGCCAAGAAGGGGTGGGTTCGGAAGCTTTCTTT.

The chain employs TRBV5-8 and TRBJ2-3, with D tentatively TRBD1 (6 bases). CDR3 length: 17 residues. With 3 bases removed from V and 2 bases from J, the gap between germline ends came to 19 bases. CDR1 is SGHTS and CDR2 is YDEGEE in the germline V gene. The CDR3 loop is CASSSGGHLSNTDTQYF. The CDR3 nucleotides read TGTGCCAGCAGCTCTGGGGGACATCTGAGTAACACAGATACGCAGTATTTT.

There are a few counts of this clonotype. The rearrangement uses TRBV6-5 and TRBJ2-7; TRBD1 aligns across 7 bases. Per germline, CDR1 MNHEY and CDR2 SVGAGI. The J segment lost 1 base and the V segment lost 5 bases, leaving 5 bases of the junction unmatched. The CDR3 contains 14 residues. Written as DNA, the CDR3 is TGTGCCAGCAGTAACTGGGACAGTTCCTACGAGCAGTACTTC. This translates into CASSNWDSSYEQYF.

The gene calls are TRBV3-1 and TRBJ2-5; no definite D call. The germline CDR1 and CDR2 sequences are LGHDT and YNNKEL (reference sequence). The CDR3 covers 13 residues. V lost 3 bases and J 0 bases, leaving 5 bases between the germline ends. CDR3: CASSQLYQETQYF. The CDR3 DNA reads as TGTGCCAGCAGCCAGCTGTACCAAGAGACCCAGTACTTC.

This clonotype was counted a few times. This rearrangement joins TRBV19 to TRBJ1-2; 8 bases align to TRBD1. V shed 6 bases, J shed 4 bases, and the junction held 7 bases outside the gene matches. CDR1 and CDR2 from the germline V gene are LNHDA and SQIVND (reference sequence). The CDR3 is made up of 14 amino acids. CDR3 nucleotides: TGTGCCAGTAGCCCAGACAGGGGAAGCTATGGCTACACCTTC. Translated: CASSPDRGSYGYTF.

The V gene is TRBV20-1, the J gene TRBJ2-7; 11 bases match TRBD2. This CDR3 contains 15 residues. The germline V gene has CDR1 DFQATT and CDR2 SNEGSKA (reference sequence). V was pared by 5 bases and J by 7 bases, with 13 bases of the junction left unmatched. CDR3 coding DNA: TGCAGTGCTTCCGTCTTAGCGGGGGGGCGGGTAGAGCAGTACTTC. The encoded protein is CSASVLAGGRVEQYF.

This clonotype was detected only a few times. This chain joins TRBV20-1 and TRBJ1-1, with D possibly TRBD1 on 5 matching bases. Trimming pared 4 bases from V and 0 bases from J, leaving 12 bases between. The CDR3 covers 14 residues. CDR1 and CDR2 (germline): DFQATT, SNEGSKA (reference sequence). CDR3 protein: CSATPGGMNTEAFF. In DNA, the CDR3 is TGCAGTGCTACTCCGGGGGGGATGAACACTGAAGCTTTCTTT.

This clonotype was detected a few times. The chain recombines TRBV7-6 with TRBJ1-6; D gene uncertain. Trimming removed 1 base from V and 7 bases from J, with 8 bases in between. CDR1 and CDR2 (germline): SGHVS, FNYEAQ. The CDR3 is 14 residues long. The DNA for the CDR3 is TGTGCCAGCAGCTTAGGGTCCATGAATTCACCCCTCCACTTT. Translation gives CASSLGSMNSPLHF.